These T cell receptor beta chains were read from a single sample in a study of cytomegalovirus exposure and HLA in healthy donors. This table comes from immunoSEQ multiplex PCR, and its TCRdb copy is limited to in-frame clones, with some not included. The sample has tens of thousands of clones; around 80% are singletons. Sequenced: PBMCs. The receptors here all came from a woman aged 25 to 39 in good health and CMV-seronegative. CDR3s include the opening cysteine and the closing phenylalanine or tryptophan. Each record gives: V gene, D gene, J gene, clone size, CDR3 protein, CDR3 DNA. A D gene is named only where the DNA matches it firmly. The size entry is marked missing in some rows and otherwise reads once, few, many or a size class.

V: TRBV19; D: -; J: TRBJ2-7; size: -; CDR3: CASSVTVESPYEQYF; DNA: TGTGCCAGTAGTGTGACAGTAGAGAGCCCCTACGAGCAGTACTTC
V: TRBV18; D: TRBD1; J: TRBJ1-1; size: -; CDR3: CASSGGTGRELALNTEAFF; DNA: TGTGCCAGCTCAGGGGGGACAGGGAGGGAACTGGCTCTGAACACTGAAGCTTTCTTT
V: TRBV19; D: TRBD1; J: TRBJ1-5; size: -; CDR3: CASSGGDSSIQPQHF; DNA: TGTGCCAGTAGCGGGGGGGACAGTTCCATCCAGCCCCAGCATTTT
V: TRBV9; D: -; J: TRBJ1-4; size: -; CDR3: CASSVGGGKKLFF; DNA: TGTGCCAGCAGCGTAGGAGGCGGGAAAAAACTGTTTTTT
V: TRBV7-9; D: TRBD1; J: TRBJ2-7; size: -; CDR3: CASSFLQGAIHEQYF; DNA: TGTGCCAGCAGCTTCCTGCAGGGGGCTATCCACGAGCAGTACTTC
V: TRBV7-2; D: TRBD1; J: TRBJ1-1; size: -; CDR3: CASSLRAYQGQGNTEAFF; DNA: TGTGCCAGCAGCTTACGGGCCTACCAGGGACAGGGGAACACTGAAGCTTTCTTT
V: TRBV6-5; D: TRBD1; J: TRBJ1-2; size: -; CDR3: CASSPRQGLFGYTF; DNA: TGTGCCAGCAGTCCTCGACAGGGACTGTTTGGCTACACCTTC
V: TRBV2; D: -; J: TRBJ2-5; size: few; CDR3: CASKLGAGARGTQYF; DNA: TGTGCCAGCAAATTGGGCGCCGGGGCCAGGGGGACCCAGTACTTC
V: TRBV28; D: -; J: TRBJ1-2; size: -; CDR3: CASSREDYGYTF; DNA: TGTGCCAGCAGCCGGGAGGACTATGGCTACACCTTC
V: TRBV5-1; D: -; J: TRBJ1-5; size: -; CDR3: CASSPLSDQPQHF; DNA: TGCGCCAGCAGCCCCCTAAGTGATCAGCCCCAGCATTTT
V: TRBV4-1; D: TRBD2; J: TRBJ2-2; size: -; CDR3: CASSPLAGGLPGELFF; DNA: TGCGCCAGCAGCCCGTTAGCGGGGGGGCTCCCCGGGGAGCTGTTTTTT
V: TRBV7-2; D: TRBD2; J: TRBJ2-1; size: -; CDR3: CASSPQRGSYNEQFF; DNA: TGTGCCAGCAGCCCCCAGCGGGGGAGTTACAATGAGCAGTTCTTC
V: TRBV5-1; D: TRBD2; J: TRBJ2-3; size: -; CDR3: CASSFGGGGRTDTQYF; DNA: TGCGCCAGCAGCTTCGGAGGCGGGGGGAGGACAGATACGCAGTATTTT
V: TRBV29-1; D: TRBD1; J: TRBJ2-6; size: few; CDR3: CSVYSWADRGMAGANVLTF; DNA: TGCAGCGTTTATAGCTGGGCGGACAGGGGTATGGCTGGGGCCAACGTCCTGACTTTC
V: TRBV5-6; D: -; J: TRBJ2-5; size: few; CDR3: CASSSGWGRETQYF; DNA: TGTGCCAGCAGCTCCGGATGGGGGCGAGAGACCCAGTACTTC
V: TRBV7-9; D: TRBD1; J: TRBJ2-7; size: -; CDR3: CAIEIRDRAYLSYEQYF; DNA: TGTGCCATCGAGATAAGGGACAGGGCCTACCTCTCCTACGAGCAGTACTTC